This record covers a single TCR beta chain. The trim removed 5 bases at V and 8 bases at J, leaving 6 bases unmatched. Germline V gene lookup returns CDR1 MNHEY and CDR2 SVGAGI. This CDR3 has 13 residues. This sample is part of a study of blood T cell repertoires in COVID-19. On the study more broadly: From the United States, Italy and Spain came samples of acute and convalescent COVID-19. PBMCs, B-cell-depleted T cells, or T cells were the source of the cDNA or gDNA that made up the material.

Assay: immunoSEQ multiplex PCR; the TCRdb copy retains only in-frame clones and omits some. The sample holds 30,000 to 40,000 clones, 79% seen once. The receptor was isolated from a man in his 70s with acute or convalescent COVID-19. Sequences were obtained from peripheral blood. V and J are TRBV6-5 and TRBJ1-1; 9 bases are shared with TRBD1. The CDR3, as DNA: TGTGCCAGCAGTCAGGCCGGGACAGGGGAAGCTTTCTTT. Encoded protein: CASSQAGTGEAFF.